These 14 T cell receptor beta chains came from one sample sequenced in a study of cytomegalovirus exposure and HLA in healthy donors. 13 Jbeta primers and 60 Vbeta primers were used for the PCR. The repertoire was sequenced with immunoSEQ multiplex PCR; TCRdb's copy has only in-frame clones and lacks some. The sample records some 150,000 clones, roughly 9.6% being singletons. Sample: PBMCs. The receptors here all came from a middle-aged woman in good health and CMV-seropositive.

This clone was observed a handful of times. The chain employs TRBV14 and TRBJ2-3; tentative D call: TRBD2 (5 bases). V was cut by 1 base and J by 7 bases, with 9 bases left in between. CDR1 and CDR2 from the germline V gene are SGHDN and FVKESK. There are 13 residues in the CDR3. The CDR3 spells CASSQGWRYTQYF. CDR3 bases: TGTGCCAGCAGCCAAGGTTGGAGGTATACGCAGTATTTT.

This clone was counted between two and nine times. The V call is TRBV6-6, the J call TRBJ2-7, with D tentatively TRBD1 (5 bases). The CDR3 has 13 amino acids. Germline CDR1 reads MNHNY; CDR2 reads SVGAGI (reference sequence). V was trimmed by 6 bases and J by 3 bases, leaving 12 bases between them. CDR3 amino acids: CASSRDQGYEQYF. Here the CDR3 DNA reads TGTGCCAGCAGCCGTGACCAGGGCTACGAGCAGTACTTC.

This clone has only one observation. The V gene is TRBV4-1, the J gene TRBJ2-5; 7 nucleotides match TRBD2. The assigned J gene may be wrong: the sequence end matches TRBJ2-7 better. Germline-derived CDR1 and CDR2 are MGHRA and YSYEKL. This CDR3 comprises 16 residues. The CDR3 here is CASSQVGETSIHEQYF. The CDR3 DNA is TGCGCCAGCAGCCAAGTTGGAGAGACTAGCATCCACGAGCAGTACTTC.

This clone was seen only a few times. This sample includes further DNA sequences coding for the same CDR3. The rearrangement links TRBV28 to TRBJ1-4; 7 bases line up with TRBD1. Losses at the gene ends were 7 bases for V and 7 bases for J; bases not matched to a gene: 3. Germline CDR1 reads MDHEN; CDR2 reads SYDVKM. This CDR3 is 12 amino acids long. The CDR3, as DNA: TGTGCCAGCAACAGGGGTCGTGAAAAACTGTTTTTT. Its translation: CASNRGREKLFF. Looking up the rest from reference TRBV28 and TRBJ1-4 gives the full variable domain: DVKVTQSSRYLVKRTGEKVFLECVQDMDHENMFWYRQDPGLGLRLIYFSYDVKMKEKGDIPEGYSVSREKKERFSLILESASTNQTSMYLCASNRGREKLFFGSGTQLSVL.

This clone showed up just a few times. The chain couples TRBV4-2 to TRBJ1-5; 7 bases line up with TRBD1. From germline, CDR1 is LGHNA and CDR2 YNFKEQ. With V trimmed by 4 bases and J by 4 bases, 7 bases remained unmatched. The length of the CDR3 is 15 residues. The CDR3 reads CASSLQTGSNQPQHF. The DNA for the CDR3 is TGTGCCAGCAGCCTCCAGACAGGGAGTAATCAGCCCCAGCATTTT.

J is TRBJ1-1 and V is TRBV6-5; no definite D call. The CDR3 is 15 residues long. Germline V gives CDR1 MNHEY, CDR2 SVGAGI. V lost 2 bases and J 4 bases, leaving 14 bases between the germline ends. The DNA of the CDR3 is TGTGCCAGCAGTTACGGGTGGGAGGGAGGCACTGAAGCTTTCTTT. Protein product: CASSYGWEGGTEAFF.

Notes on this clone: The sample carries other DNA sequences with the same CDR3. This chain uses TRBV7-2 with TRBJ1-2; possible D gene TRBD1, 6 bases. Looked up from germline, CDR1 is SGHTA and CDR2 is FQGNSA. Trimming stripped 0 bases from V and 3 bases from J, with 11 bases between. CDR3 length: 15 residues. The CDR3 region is CASSLAAQGYYGYTF. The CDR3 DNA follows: TGTGCCAGCAGCTTAGCGGCACAGGGATACTATGGCTACACCTTC. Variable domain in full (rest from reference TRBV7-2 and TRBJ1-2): GAGVSQSPSNKVTEKGKDVELRCDPISGHTALYWYRQSLGQGLEFLIYFQGNSAPDKSGLPSDRFSAERTGGSVSTLTIQRTQQEDSAVYLCASSLAAQGYYGYTFGSGTRLTVV.

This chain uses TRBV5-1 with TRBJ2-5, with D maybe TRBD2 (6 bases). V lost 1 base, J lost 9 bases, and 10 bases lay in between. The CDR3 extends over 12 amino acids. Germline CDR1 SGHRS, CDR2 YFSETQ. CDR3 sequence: CASSLTGEAQYF. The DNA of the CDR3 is TGCGCCAGCAGCTTGACTGGGGAGGCCCAGTACTTC.

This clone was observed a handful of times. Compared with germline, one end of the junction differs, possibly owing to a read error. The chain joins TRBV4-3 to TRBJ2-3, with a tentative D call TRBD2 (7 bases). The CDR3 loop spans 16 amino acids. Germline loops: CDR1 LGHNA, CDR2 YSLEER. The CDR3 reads CASSKDSGGATDKQYF. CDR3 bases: TGCGCCAGCAGCAAAGATAGTGGGGGGGCAACAGATAAGCAGTATTTT.

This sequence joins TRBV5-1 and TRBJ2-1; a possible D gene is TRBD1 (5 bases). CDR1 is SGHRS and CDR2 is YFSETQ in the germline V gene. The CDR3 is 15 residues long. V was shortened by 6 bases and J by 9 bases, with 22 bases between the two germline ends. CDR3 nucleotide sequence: TGCGCCAGCACCCCTGGGCCGGCAGGGAAAAGTGAGCAGTTCTTC. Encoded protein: CASTPGPAGKSEQFF.

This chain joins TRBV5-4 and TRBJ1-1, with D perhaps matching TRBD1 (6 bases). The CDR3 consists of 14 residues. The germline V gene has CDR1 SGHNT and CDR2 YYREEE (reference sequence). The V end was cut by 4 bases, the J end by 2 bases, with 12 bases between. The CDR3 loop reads CASSALDSNTEAFF. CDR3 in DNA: TGTGCCAGCAGCGCGCTGGACAGTAACACTGAAGCTTTCTTT.

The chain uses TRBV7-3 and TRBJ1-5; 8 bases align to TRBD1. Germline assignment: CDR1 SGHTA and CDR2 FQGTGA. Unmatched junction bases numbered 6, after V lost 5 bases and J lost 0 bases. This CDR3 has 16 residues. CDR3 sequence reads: CASSVGQGFSNQPQHF. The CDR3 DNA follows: TGTGCCAGCAGCGTAGGACAGGGTTTTAGCAATCAGCCCCAGCATTTT.

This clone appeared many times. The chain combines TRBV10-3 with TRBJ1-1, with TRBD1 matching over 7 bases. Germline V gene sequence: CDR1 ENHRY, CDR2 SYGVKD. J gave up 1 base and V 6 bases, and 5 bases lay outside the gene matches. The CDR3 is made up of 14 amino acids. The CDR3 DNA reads TGTGCCATCAGCGACAGGGAACCGAACACTGAAGCTTTCTTT. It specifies CAISDREPNTEAFF.

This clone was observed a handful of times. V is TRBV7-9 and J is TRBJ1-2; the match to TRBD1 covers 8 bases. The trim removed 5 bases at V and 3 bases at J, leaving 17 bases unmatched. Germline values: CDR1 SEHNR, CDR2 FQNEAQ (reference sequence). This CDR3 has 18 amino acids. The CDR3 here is CASSRTADRVPYHYGYTF. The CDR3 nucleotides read TGTGCCAGCAGCAGGACCGCGGACAGGGTACCCTACCACTATGGCTACACCTTC.